This is a list of T cell receptor beta chains from one sample in a study of cytotoxic CD8 clonotypes in ibrutinib-treated CLL. Profiled with immunoSEQ multiplex PCR; TCRdb holds only in-frame clones, not every one. The top ten hold roughly 7% of the sample, which has about 39,000 clones, approximately 71% seen once. The sample here was PBMCs, taken at disease progression, from a patient treated with ibrutinib. The source of these receptors is a human donor with chronic lymphocytic leukemia. Both conserved end residues are part of each CDR3. Fields, in order: V gene, D gene, J gene, clone size, CDR3 protein, CDR3 DNA. The D gene is left open where the match is weak. Rows give clone size only sometimes, using once, few, many, or a class for an expanded clone.

>TRBV7-9|NA|TRBJ2-5|NA
CASSLNGGETQYF
TGTGCCAGCAGCTTAAATGGGGGCGAGACCCAGTACTTC
>TRBV30|NA|TRBJ1-4|NA
CAWSRGTLATNEKLFF
TGTGCCTGGAGTCGAGGCACACTTGCAACTAATGAAAAACTGTTTTTT
>TRBV19|NA|TRBJ1-2|NA
CASARGLYGYTF
TGTGCCAGTGCCCGGGGCCTCTATGGCTACACCTTC
>TRBV7-4|TRBD2|TRBJ2-1|few
CASSPWTSGNWSYNEQFF
TGTGCCAGCAGCCCGTGGACTAGCGGGAACTGGTCCTACAATGAGCAGTTCTTC
>TRBV29-1|TRBD1|TRBJ1-1|NA
CSVEGTGGTEAFF
TGCAGCGTTGAGGGGACAGGGGGAACTGAAGCTTTCTTT
>TRBV6-1|NA|TRBJ2-1|NA
CASSERWNEQFF
TGTGCCAGCAGTGAAAGGTGGAATGAGCAGTTCTTC
>TRBV7-2|NA|TRBJ1-5|NA
CASSPVNQPQHF
TGTGCCAGCAGCCCCGTAAATCAGCCCCAGCATTTT
>TRBV7-2|NA|TRBJ2-5|NA
CASSLDTAMVTQYF
TGTGCCAGCAGCTTGGACACAGCTATGGTGACCCAGTACTTC
>TRBV7-3|TRBD2|TRBJ2-3|NA
CASRQTPQTSGSPTDTQYF
TGTGCCAGCAGACAAACCCCCCAGACTAGCGGATCTCCCACAGATACGCAGTATTTT
>TRBV30|NA|TRBJ2-2|few
CAWRRGNTGELFF
TGTGCCTGGAGGAGGGGAAACACCGGGGAGCTGTTTTTT
>TRBV21-1|NA|TRBJ2-4|NA
CASSNGCLAKNIQYF
TGTGCCAGCAGCAACGGCTGTCTAGCCAAAAACATTCAGTACTTC
>TRBV4-2|NA|TRBJ2-3|NA
CASSQESIDTQYF
TGTGCCAGCAGCCAAGAGAGCATCGATACGCAGTATTTT
>TRBV28|NA|TRBJ2-7|NA
CASSLGSETYEQYF
TGTGCCAGCAGTTTGGGTAGCGAGACCTACGAGCAGTACTTC
>TRBV4-3|NA|TRBJ2-1|NA
CASSEGRDGIGFF
TGCGCCAGCAGCGAGGGACGAGACGGTATAGGGTTCTTC
>TRBV18|NA|TRBJ1-3|NA
CASSPLGNTIYF
TGTGCCAGCTCACCTCTCGGAAACACCATATATTTT
>TRBV5-6|NA|TRBJ2-1|NA
CASSLAGTGSREQFF
TGTGCCAGCAGCTTGGCGGGAACAGGGTCCCGTGAGCAGTTCTTC
>TRBV9|NA|TRBJ2-3|NA
CASKAENTDTQYF
TGTGCCAGCAAGGCTGAGAACACAGATACGCAGTATTTT
>TRBV9|TRBD1|TRBJ2-5|NA
CASREDRGAEETQYF
TGTGCCAGCAGAGAGGACAGGGGAGCGGAGGAGACCCAGTACTTC
>TRBV7-6|NA|TRBJ1-6|once
CASSLGAGSPLHF
TGTGCCAGCAGCTTAGGGGCTGGTTCACCCCTCCACTTT
>TRBV19|TRBD1|TRBJ1-5|NA
CASSRPGQGYQPQHF
TGTGCCAGTAGTCGACCGGGACAGGGTTACCAGCCCCAGCATTTT
>TRBV5-1|NA|TRBJ2-5|NA
CASRLLEQETQYF
TGCGCCAGCAGACTACTAGAACAAGAGACCCAGTACTTC
>TRBV12-5|NA|TRBJ1-6|NA
CASGLGTGSSPLHF
TGTGCTAGTGGTTTGGGAACAGGGTCATCACCCCTCCACTTT
>TRBV7-6|NA|TRBJ2-3|NA
CASSPLAESETDTQYF
TGTGCCAGCAGCCCTCTGGCGGAGTCTGAGACAGATACGCAGTATTTT
>TRBV5-6|TRBD2|TRBJ2-7|NA
CASSSRTSGASYEQYF
TGTGCCAGCAGCTCGCGGACTAGCGGGGCCAGCTACGAGCAGTACTTC
>TRBV27|NA|TRBJ2-3|NA
CASGDYGSYF
TGTGCCAGCGGTGACTATGGGTCGTATTTT
>TRBV5-1|NA|TRBJ2-7|NA
CASSLRPAGHEQYF
TGCGCCAGCAGCTTGAGGCCTGCAGGGCACGAGCAGTACTTC
>TRBV5-4|NA|TRBJ1-1|few
CASSLVAENTEAFF
TGTGCCAGCAGCTTAGTTGCGGAGAACACTGAAGCTTTCTTT
>TRBV15|NA|TRBJ1-1|few
CATRRVNTEAFF
TGTGCCACCAGGAGGGTGAACACTGAAGCTTTCTTT
>TRBV9|NA|TRBJ2-5|NA
CASGIDSPQETQYF
TGTGCCAGCGGGATCGACAGTCCACAAGAGACCCAGTACTTC
>TRBV5-1|NA|TRBJ2-3|NA
CASSLGDTQYF
TGCGCCAGCAGCTTGGGAGATACGCAGTATTTT
>TRBV5-5|NA|TRBJ1-5|NA
CASSLALQGWDQPQHF
TGTGCCAGCAGCTTGGCTCTACAGGGTTGGGATCAGCCCCAGCATTTT
>TRBV7-9|NA|TRBJ1-6|NA
CASSLSGQGNSPLHF
TGTGCCAGCAGCTTAAGTGGCCAGGGGAATTCACCCCTCCACTTT
>TRBV7-9|TRBD2|TRBJ2-7|NA
CASSAASGKSYEQYF
TGTGCCAGCAGCGCTGCTAGCGGGAAGTCTTACGAGCAGTACTTC
>TRBV5-4|NA|TRBJ1-4|once
CASSLEADLNEKLFF
TGTGCCAGCAGCTTGGAGGCAGATCTTAATGAAAAACTGTTTTTT
>TRBV29-1|NA|TRBJ2-1|NA
CSTLIKGEFDNEQFF
TGCAGCACACTAATAAAGGGGGAGTTCGACAATGAGCAGTTCTTC
>TRBV6-1|TRBD1|TRBJ2-5|NA
CASRTGGGETQYF
TGTGCCAGCAGGACAGGGGGGGGAGAGACCCAGTACTTC
>TRBV9|NA|TRBJ2-3|medium-sized
CASSVGHRSPADTQYF
TGTGCCAGCAGCGTGGGACACCGGAGTCCAGCAGATACGCAGTATTTT
>TRBV9|NA|TRBJ2-3|NA
CASSPRTASTDTQYF
TGTGCCAGCAGCCCGCGGACAGCTAGCACAGATACGCAGTATTTT
>TRBV29-1|TRBD2|TRBJ2-3|NA
CSVEKSPSGNTDTQYF
TGCAGCGTTGAAAAGTCGCCTAGCGGGAACACAGATACGCAGTATTTT
>TRBV7-9|NA|TRBJ1-1|NA
CASSFRSTEAFF
TGTGCCAGCAGCTTCAGGTCCACTGAAGCTTTCTTT
>TRBV5-1|NA|TRBJ1-4|NA
CASSLAGATNEKLFF
TGCGCCAGCAGCTTGGCAGGGGCAACTAATGAAAAACTGTTTTTT
>TRBV30|TRBD1|TRBJ1-1|few
CAWLDRSMNTEAFF
TGTGCCTGGCTGGACAGGAGCATGAACACTGAAGCTTTCTTT
>TRBV11-2|NA|TRBJ2-7|NA
CASSLERYSYEQYF
TGTGCCAGCAGCTTGGAGCGTTACTCCTACGAGCAGTACTTC
>TRBV5-1|NA|TRBJ2-2|NA
CASSRVGGELFF
TGCGCCAGCAGCAGGGTAGGCGGGGAGCTGTTTTTT
>TRBV14|TRBD1|TRBJ2-2|few
CASSLSTGGRIRTGELFF
TGTGCCAGCAGTCTTTCGACAGGGGGCCGAATTAGGACCGGGGAGCTGTTTTTT
>TRBV19|TRBD1|TRBJ1-5|NA
CASSPGQGALAQHF
TGTGCCAGTAGCCCGGGACAGGGGGCTTTAGCCCAGCATTTT
>TRBV4-3|NA|TRBJ2-1|NA
CASSQAGGGAYNEQFF
TGCGCCAGCAGCCAAGCCGGGGGCGGGGCGTACAATGAGCAGTTCTTC
>TRBV7-8|TRBD1|TRBJ2-7|NA
CASSSRDREKYEQYF
TGTGCCAGCAGCTCCCGGGACAGAGAGAAGTACGAGCAGTACTTC
>TRBV5-1|TRBD2|TRBJ2-1|NA
CASTTSGKWDNEQFF
TGCGCCAGCACTACTAGCGGGAAGTGGGACAATGAGCAGTTCTTC